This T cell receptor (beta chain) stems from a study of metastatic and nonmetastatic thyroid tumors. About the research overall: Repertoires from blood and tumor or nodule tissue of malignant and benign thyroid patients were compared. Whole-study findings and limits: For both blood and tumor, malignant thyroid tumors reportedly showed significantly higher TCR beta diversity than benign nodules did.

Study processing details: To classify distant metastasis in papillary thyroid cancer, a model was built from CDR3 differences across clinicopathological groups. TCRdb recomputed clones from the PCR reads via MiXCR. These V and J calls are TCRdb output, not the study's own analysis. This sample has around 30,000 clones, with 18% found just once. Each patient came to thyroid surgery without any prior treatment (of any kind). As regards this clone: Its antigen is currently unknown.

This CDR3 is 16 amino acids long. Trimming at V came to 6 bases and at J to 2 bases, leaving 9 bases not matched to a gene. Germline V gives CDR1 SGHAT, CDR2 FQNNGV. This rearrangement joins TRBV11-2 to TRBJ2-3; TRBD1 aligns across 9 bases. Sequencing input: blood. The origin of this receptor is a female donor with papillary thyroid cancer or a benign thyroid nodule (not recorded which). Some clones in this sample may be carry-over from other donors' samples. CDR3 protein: CASSRLRDRVTDTQYF. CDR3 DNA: TGTGCCAGCAGTCGTCTACGGGACAGGGTCACAGATACGCAGTATTTT.